Each of the 16 T cell receptor beta chains below was sequenced from the same sample in a study of T cell responses to AZD1222 COVID-19 vaccine. Some clones are missing from TCRdb's copy, which holds only in-frame ones; the method was immunoSEQ multiplex PCR. Found here are 80,000 to 100,000 clones, 80% to 90% of them singletons; the top ten hold roughly 6.5%. The sample here was peripheral blood, taken on day 0 of AZD1222 vaccination. All receptors come from an adult in good health.

V gene TRBV6-1 combines with J gene TRBJ1-4; D might be TRBD1 (6 bases). V lost 1 base, J lost 6 bases, and 15 bases lay in between. The CDR3 has 16 residues. The germline gives CDR1 MNHNS, CDR2 SASEGT. CDR3 loop: CASSEGEGDFDEKLFF. CDR3 sequence (DNA): TGTGCCAGCAGTGAAGGGGAGGGGGACTTTGATGAAAAACTGTTTTTT.

CDR3 sequence reads: CASSPNRELQETQYF. The CDR3 bases are TGTGCCAGCAGCCCCAACAGGGAACTCCAAGAGACCCAGTACTTC. The rearrangement joins TRBV9 to TRBJ2-5; TRBD1 is a possible D gene (6 bases). V was cut by 4 bases and J by 1 base, with 14 bases left in between. This CDR3 comprises 15 residues. Per the germline V gene, CDR1 is SGDLS and CDR2 is YYNGEE.

The count of this clone is one. The rearrangement uses TRBV11-3 and TRBJ2-7; 10 nucleotides agree with TRBD1. Germline CDR1 and CDR2: SGHNT and YENEEA. The CDR3 is 15 amino acids. V lost 4 bases, J lost 1 base, and 4 bases stayed unmatched. CDR3 region: CASSSRQGASYEQYF. CDR3 bases: TGTGCCAGCAGCTCTCGACAGGGGGCATCCTACGAGCAGTACTTC.

This chain connects TRBV7-9 to TRBJ1-2; TRBD1 matches at 8 bases. Germline CDR1 SEHNR, CDR2 FQNEAQ (reference sequence). There are 15 residues in the CDR3. J lost 1 base, V lost 3 bases, and 4 bases had no gene match. Here the CDR3 reads CASSFDRGNNYGYTF. The CDR3 DNA reads as TGTGCCAGCAGCTTCGACAGGGGAAATAACTATGGCTACACCTTC.

V usage is TRBV6-5 and J usage is TRBJ1-4; D is perhaps TRBD1 (6 bases). The CDR3 contains 14 residues. The V end lost 6 bases, the J end lost 7 bases, and 15 bases lay between the germline ends. CDR1 and CDR2 (germline): MNHEY, SVGAGI. This CDR3 reads CASSPSGAREKLFF. Written as DNA, the CDR3 is TGTGCCAGCAGCCCCTCGGGGGCTCGTGAAAAACTGTTTTTT.

The chain links TRBV30 to TRBJ2-1; no clear D. The CDR3 length is 15 residues. Germline loops: CDR1 GTSNPN, CDR2 SVGIG (reference sequence). V shed 8 bases and J shed 0 bases, with 17 bases lying between them. Here the CDR3 reads CAREGGFSSYNEQFF. DNA for the CDR3: TGTGCCCGTGAAGGCGGATTTAGCTCCTACAATGAGCAGTTCTTC.

This clone was found once. This chain uses TRBV4-2 with TRBJ2-1; TRBD2 is a possible D gene (6 bases). CDR1 and CDR2 (germline): LGHNA, YNFKEQ. Trimming removed 1 base at V and 15 bases at J, with 16 bases between. The CDR3 length is 13 residues. DNA for the CDR3: TGTGCCAGCAGCCAAGTCCGTGCGGGAAGGTTGTTCTTC. Translation gives CASSQVRAGRLFF.

This chain links TRBV7-2 with TRBJ1-1; 9 bases match TRBD1. The CDR3 spans 14 residues. CDR1 is SGHTA, CDR2 FQGNSA, per germline. V lost 4 bases, J lost 4 bases, and 4 bases stayed unmatched. This chain's CDR3 is CASSSVGQGTEAFF. The CDR3 region has the DNA TGTGCCAGCAGCTCTGTGGGACAGGGCACTGAAGCTTTCTTT.

The V call is TRBV9, the J call TRBJ2-3; 11 nucleotides agree with TRBD1. V shed 3 bases and J 4 bases; nucleotides not matched to a gene: 7. The CDR3 consists of 16 residues. Germline assignment: CDR1 SGDLS and CDR2 YYNGEE. The CDR3, as DNA: TGTGCCAGCAGCGACGGACAGGGGGCGGGGGCAGATACGCAGTATTTT. Its protein product is CASSDGQGAGADTQYF.

The rearrangement links TRBV4-2 to TRBJ1-2, with D maybe TRBD1 (5 bases). The V and J ends lost 0 bases and 3 bases respectively, with 14 bases between them. Germline CDR1 is LGHNA and CDR2 is YNFKEQ. The CDR3 spans 16 residues. The chain's CDR3 is CASSQDRSGRYYGYTF. Here the CDR3 DNA reads TGTGCCAGCAGCCAAGATCGTTCGGGGCGATACTATGGCTACACCTTC.

The chain links TRBV9 to TRBJ2-2, with no clear D. CDR1 and CDR2 (germline): SGDLS, YYNGEE. The CDR3 spans 13 residues. Trimming left V 7 bases short and J 0 bases short, with 7 bases between. In DNA, the CDR3 is TGTGCCAGCGGGCTAGCGAACACCGGGGAGCTGTTTTTT. Amino acid sequence: CASGLANTGELFF. The whole variable domain, remainder taken from reference TRBV9 and TRBJ2-2, is DSGVTQTPKHLITATGQRVTLRCSPRSGDLSVYWYQQSLDQGLQFLIQYYNGEERAKGNILERFSAQQFPDLHSELNLSSLELGDSALYFCASGLANTGELFFGEGSRLTVL.

The chain combines TRBV4-2 with TRBJ1-2; D gene uncertain. Germline lookup yields CDR1 LGHNA and CDR2 YNFKEQ. The CDR3 is 14 residues long. Trimming removed 1 base from V and 6 bases from J, with 12 bases in between. CDR3 DNA sequence: TGTGCCAGCAGCCAAGCTGGATTCTATGATGGCTACACCTTC. This codes for CASSQAGFYDGYTF.

This chain joins TRBV4-2 and TRBJ1-6; 8 bases are shared with TRBD1. CDR3 length: 17 amino acids. Germline CDR1 is LGHNA and CDR2 is YNFKEQ. The J segment lost 9 bases and the V segment lost 0 bases, leaving 10 bases of the junction unmatched. The DNA of the CDR3 is TGTGCCAGCAGCCAAGAAGAGGGCAGGGGGCGGGTTTCACCCCTCCACTTT. This sequence encodes CASSQEEGRGRVSPLHF.

The chain employs TRBV23-1 and TRBJ1-1; 7 bases match TRBD1. TRBV23-1 is identified as an open reading frame with a role that is uncertain. This CDR3 comprises 16 residues. The V segment lost 3 bases and the J segment 1 base; nucleotides outside the gene matches: 8. CDR3 residues: CASSHRQGRRNTEAFF. CDR3 bases: TGCGCCAGCAGTCACCGACAGGGAAGGCGGAACACTGAAGCTTTCTTT.

The gene calls are TRBV7-9 and TRBJ2-7; 13 positions match TRBD2. CDR3 length: 15 amino acids. Germline CDR1 SEHNR, CDR2 FQNEAQ (reference sequence). With V trimmed by 6 bases and J by 1 base, 3 bases remained unmatched. CDR3 DNA: TGTGCCAGCAGTTCGGGACTAGCGGGGTCCTACGAGCAGTACTTC. It translates to CASSSGLAGSYEQYF.

The V and J genes are TRBV6-5 and TRBJ1-2; maybe TRBD1 (6 bases). Trimming removed 6 bases at V and 0 bases at J, with 11 bases between. Germline V gene lookup returns CDR1 MNHEY and CDR2 SVGAGI. This CDR3 is built from 14 residues. CDR3 nucleotide sequence: TGTGCCAGCAGATCGGACAGACCTAACTATGGCTACACCTTC. This codes for CASRSDRPNYGYTF.